A single sample gave rise to the 16 T cell receptor beta chains below, sequenced in a study of cytomegalovirus exposure and HLA in healthy donors. 60 Vbeta and 13 Jbeta primers were used in PCR. The protocol was immunoSEQ multiplex PCR, while the TCRdb copy is restricted to in-frame clones and leaves out a portion. The repertoire consists of around 100,000 clones, with roughly 71% occurring once and the leading ten covering roughly 10%. Sequencing was performed on PBMCs. Every receptor here comes from a man aged 35-49 years in good health and CMV-seropositive.

The rearrangement uses TRBV7-8 and TRBJ2-7; the match to TRBD1 covers 10 bases. The V segment lost 1 base and the J segment 5 bases; nucleotides outside the gene matches: 2. The CDR3 has 14 residues. In germline, CDR1 is SGHVS, CDR2 FQNEAQ. The CDR3 sequence is CASSLGGQGDEQYF. For the CDR3, the DNA is TGTGCCAGCAGCTTAGGTGGACAGGGGGACGAGCAGTACTTC.

This sequence joins TRBV5-8 and TRBJ2-1, with TRBD2 matching over 10 bases. V trimming: 4 bases; J trimming: 3 bases; junction bases outside the gene matches: 7. Germline values: CDR1 SGHTS, CDR2 YDEGEE. The CDR3 covers 16 residues. The CDR3: CASSDPAGGGYNEQFF. CDR3 bases: TGTGCCAGCAGCGATCCAGCGGGAGGGGGCTACAATGAGCAGTTCTTC.

This clone was picked up a small number of times. The CDR3: CASSPLQGAHGYTF. In nucleotides, the CDR3 is TGTGCCAGCAGCCCCCTACAGGGGGCCCATGGCTACACCTTC. The chain combines TRBV14 with TRBJ1-2, with 9 bases aligning to TRBD1. Per the germline V gene, CDR1 is SGHDN and CDR2 is FVKESK. This CDR3 is 14 amino acids long. Losses at the gene ends were 4 bases for V and 6 bases for J; bases not matched to a gene: 6.

This chain links TRBV6-1 with TRBJ2-3; the D gene is possibly TRBD2 (6 bases). Germline V lookup: CDR1 MNHNS, CDR2 SASEGT. Deletions cut 0 bases from V and 6 bases from J, with 10 bases between. The CDR3 totals 14 residues. This CDR3 reads CASSEAAGLDTQYF. CDR3 DNA: TGTGCCAGCAGTGAAGCTGCGGGGTTGGATACGCAGTATTTT.

The V gene is TRBV10-3, the J gene TRBJ1-2; tentatively, D is TRBD1 (6 bases). Looked up from germline, CDR1 is ENHRY and CDR2 is SYGVKD. Trimming pared 10 bases from V and 0 bases from J, leaving 12 bases between. The CDR3 contains 13 residues. CDR3 sequence: CASRQAANYGYTF. As DNA, the CDR3 is TGTGCCAGCCGACAGGCCGCTAACTATGGCTACACCTTC.

The J gene is TRBJ2-7, the V gene TRBV7-2; 10 nucleotides align to TRBD1. V shed 5 bases, J shed 6 bases, and the junction held 10 bases outside the gene matches. This CDR3 has 15 amino acids. In germline, CDR1 is SGHTA, CDR2 FQGNSA. The CDR3 reads CASSRSGTGVPEQYF. The CDR3 nucleotides are TGTGCCAGCAGCCGATCCGGGACAGGGGTCCCCGAGCAGTACTTC.

The genes are TRBV19 and TRBJ2-5, with D perhaps TRBD2 (6 bases). Germline V lookup: CDR1 LNHDA, CDR2 SQIVND (reference sequence). V was clipped by 7 bases and J by 1 base, with 16 bases between them. The CDR3 covers 15 residues. In DNA, the CDR3 is TGTGCCAGTAAAGTGACAGCGGGTCTCCAAGAGACCCAGTACTTC. Protein product: CASKVTAGLQETQYF.

The chain has TRBV5-6 and TRBJ2-3; TRBD1 matches 12 bases. The CDR3 consists of 15 residues. V was pared by 1 base and J by 7 bases, with 4 bases of the junction left unmatched. Germline V gene sequence: CDR1 SGHDT, CDR2 YYEEEE. CDR3 sequence (DNA): TGTGCCAGCAGCTTGTGGGACAGGGGGCAACATACGCAGTATTTT. It codes for CASSLWDRGQHTQYF.

V and J are TRBV9 and TRBJ2-2; 15 bases are a match to TRBD2. The germline V gene encodes CDR1 SGDLS and CDR2 YYNGEE. V lost 3 bases and J lost 3; bases outside the gene matches: 6. The CDR3 runs 18 residues. This chain's CDR3 is CASSDGTSGRTDTGELFF. The CDR3 DNA reads as TGTGCCAGCAGCGATGGGACTAGCGGGAGGACGGACACCGGGGAGCTGTTTTTT.

The chain is built from TRBV5-8 and TRBJ1-1; a weak D match, TRBD1 (6 bases). From germline, CDR1 is SGHTS and CDR2 YDEGEE. CDR3 length: 14 amino acids. With 3 bases removed from V and 4 bases from J, the gap between germline ends came to 13 bases. DNA for the CDR3: TGTGCCAGCAGCTGGGCAGGGGTGCTCACTGAAGCTTTCTTT. It is translated as CASSWAGVLTEAFF.

This chain joins TRBV7-9 and TRBJ1-2, with TRBD1 matching over 9 bases. The CDR3 extends over 15 amino acids. Per germline, CDR1 SEHNR and CDR2 FQNEAQ (reference sequence). The trim removed 10 bases at V and 7 bases at J, leaving 16 bases unmatched. CDR3 DNA sequence: TGTGCCACCTTCTTCCGGGGACAGGGAAAAAGTGGCTACACCTTC. Protein sequence: CATFFRGQGKSGYTF.

This clone showed up just a few times. The chain employs TRBV7-9 and TRBJ2-5; 7 bases map to TRBD2. Germline CDR1 reads SEHNR; CDR2 reads FQNEAQ (reference sequence). The CDR3 spans 14 residues. The V segment lost 4 bases and the J segment 5 bases; nucleotides outside the gene matches: 7. CDR3 sequence (DNA): TGTGCCAGCAGCTCCCGGGCGGGAGTGGAGACCCAGTACTTC. Translated, it gives CASSSRAGVETQYF.

This clone was seen only a few times. This chain joins TRBV10-3 and TRBJ1-1; the D is unclear. The CDR3 spans 13 residues. Germline lookup yields CDR1 ENHRY and CDR2 SYGVKD. V was cut by 2 bases and J by 6 bases, with 10 bases left in between. The DNA for the CDR3 is TGTGCCATCAGTGAGCTAAATCGGGCTGAAGCTTTCTTT. It codes for CAISELNRAEAFF.

The genes are TRBV6-5 and TRBJ2-1; D possibly corresponds to TRBD1 (5 bases). The CDR3 sequence is 13 residues long. Per the germline V gene, CDR1 is MNHEY and CDR2 is SVGAGI. Trimming pared 6 bases from V and 3 bases from J, leaving 9 bases between. CDR3 DNA: TGTGCCAGCAGGGGGCAGTTCTACAATGAGCAGTTCTTC. Translation gives CASRGQFYNEQFF.

The V and J genes are TRBV27 and TRBJ2-7; TRBD2 matches at 10 bases. V was pared by 3 bases and J by 8 bases, with 4 bases of the junction left unmatched. The germline CDR1 and CDR2 sequences are MNHEY and SMNVEV (reference sequence). This CDR3 contains 13 residues. This CDR3 reads CASSLPSGRQQYF. In DNA form, the CDR3 reads TGTGCCAGCAGTTTGCCTAGCGGGAGACAGCAGTACTTC.

On this clone itself: The germline gene is not matched at one end of the junction; a read error may be the cause. The chain links TRBV13 to TRBJ2-7; D possibly corresponds to TRBD1 (6 bases). The CDR3 has 14 residues. Germline values: CDR1 PRHDT, CDR2 FYEKMQ (reference sequence). The CDR3 loop is CTSSPGGRGNEQYF. CDR3 nucleotides: TGTACCAGCAGCCCAGGCGGCAGGGGTAACGAGCAGTACTTC.